The clone carrying this T cell receptor (beta chain) appeared many times. Researchers defined stable Graves' hyperthyroidism as no ophthalmopathy progression within 18 months. Exclusion of a patient resulted from uncontrolled infection, other autoimmune disease, pregnancy or lactation. Diagnostic decisions used clinical symptoms, serum thyroxine and TRAb, thyroid ultrasound and orbital computed tomography. Amplification yielded TCR beta CDR3 regions, with RNA transcripts as the source. The HTBI primer set served for first-round RT-PCR of the TCR CDR3. MiXCR was run by TCRdb on the multiplex PCR reads, yielding one entry per CDR3 protein. The sample includes roughly 100,000 distinct CDR3 sequences, roughly 39% of them seen just once. CDR3 size: 15 residues. Trimming left V 2 bases short and J 4 bases short, with 14 bases between. CDR1 is LGHDT and CDR2 is YNNKEL in the germline V gene (reference sequence).

This entry belongs to a study of T cells in Graves' hyperthyroidism and ophthalmopathy. This sequence originates from a woman aged 25 to 39 with Graves' hyperthyroidism. The sample comprised peripheral blood or thyroid tissue (not recorded which). The V gene is TRBV3-1, the J gene TRBJ1-1; D not certain. The chain's CDR3 is CASSQIIGYFTEAFF. In nucleotides, the CDR3 is TGTGCCAGCAGCCAAATAATCGGATACTTCACTGAAGCTTTCTTT.